This entry concerns a single T cell receptor (beta chain). Its target is not known. The data belong to a study of graft-versus-host responses after intestinal transplantation. About the study: Recipients obtained multivisceral, liver-intestinal, or isolated intestinal transplants. Whole-study results and caveats: Detection of GvH clones occurred in recipient marrow, and some had their first appearance in ileum or blood. Subjects displaying graft-donor T cell macrochimerism possessed elevated graft-versus-host to host-versus-graft clonal ratios inside allografts.

The data were produced by immunoSEQ multiplex PCR, yet TCRdb's version contains in-frame clones alone and is incomplete. The sample carries 95,000 to 130,000 clones, approximately 90% recorded once. Germline trimming cut 3 bases from V and 4 bases from J; bases unmatched to any gene: 8. Per germline, CDR1 SGHVS and CDR2 FQNEAQ. The CDR3 contains 16 residues. The sequences come from unstimulated CD4+ T cells sorted from spleen or lymph node cells, collected before intestinal transplant. This sequence originates from a human donor who received an intestinal transplant. The chain links TRBV7-8 to TRBJ1-3; 8 bases agree with TRBD1. The CDR3 here is CASSFMHRGTGNTIYF. CDR3 coding DNA: TGTGCCAGCAGCTTCATGCACAGGGGGACCGGAAACACCATATATTTT.